Sequencing of this T cell receptor (beta chain) was carried out in a study of blood T cell repertoires in COVID-19. Whole-study context: Acute-phase and convalescent COVID-19 samples originated in the United States, Italy and Spain. T cells, B-cell-depleted T cells, or PBMCs supplied cDNA or gDNA.

This clone showed up just once. Original data processing: Reference gene primer amplification in the assay estimated nucleated cell counts. Only in-frame clones appear in the TCRdb table, and some are missing; sequencing was by immunoSEQ multiplex PCR. V, J and clone size derive from that table, while D and trimming were established from the DNA sequence. Of approximately 90,000 clones in the sample, 80% to 90% were seen once. Trimming left V 3 bases short and J 0 bases short, with 11 bases between. CDR1 LNHDA and CDR2 SQIVND come from the germline V gene (reference sequence). This CDR3 contains 15 residues.

The chain links TRBV19 to TRBJ1-1; D gene unclear. This receptor was taken from a woman of 80 years or more with acute or convalescent COVID-19. Sequenced input: peripheral blood. The CDR3 coding sequence is TGTGCCAGTAGTATTTCAACAGCCTTGAACACTGAAGCTTTCTTT. It codes for CASSISTALNTEAFF.